These 17 T cell receptor beta chains were all obtained from the same sample, sequenced in a study of cytomegalovirus exposure and HLA in healthy donors. Clones were sequenced by immunoSEQ multiplex PCR, and TCRdb holds only the in-frame ones, with some missing. The table lists under 80,000 clones, approximately 94% of them singletons. The sample comprised PBMCs. The receptors here all came from a woman between 18 and 29 years old in good health and CMV-seropositive.

V and J are TRBV28 and TRBJ1-1; 8 bases fit TRBD1. Trimming at V came to 5 bases and at J to 10 bases, leaving 6 bases not matched to a gene. CDR1 MDHEN and CDR2 SYDVKM come from the germline V gene. The CDR3 has 12 residues. CDR3 sequence: CASSLWTGRAFF. CDR3 coding DNA: TGTGCCAGCAGTCTGTGGACAGGGAGAGCTTTCTTT.

The V gene is TRBV7-9, the J gene TRBJ2-7; maybe TRBD2 (6 bases). V lost 5 bases and J lost 0, with 14 bases in between. Germline values: CDR1 SEHNR, CDR2 FQNEAQ (reference sequence). The CDR3 is made up of 15 amino acids. In nucleotides, the CDR3 is TGTGCCAGCAGCGCCCGGGACTCCAGCTCCTACGAGCAGTACTTC. Its translation is CASSARDSSSYEQYF.

The chain carries TRBV29-1 and TRBJ1-4; D not certain. The CDR3 consists of 10 residues. V gave up 6 bases and J gave up 8 bases, with 7 bases separating them. Germline loops: CDR1 SQVTM, CDR2 ANQGSEA. The CDR3 here is CSVKEEKLFF. The CDR3 nucleotides read TGCAGCGTCAAGGAGGAAAAACTGTTTTTT.

This clone was counted once. J is TRBJ2-7 and V is TRBV7-9, with 8 bases lining up with TRBD1. The trim removed 4 bases at V and 6 bases at J, leaving 8 bases unmatched. The CDR3 loop spans 14 amino acids. Per germline, CDR1 SEHNR and CDR2 FQNEAQ (reference sequence). In DNA, the CDR3 is TGTGCCAGCAGCTGGGGCGGACAGGGTGCCGAGCAGTACTTC. Translation gives CASSWGGQGAEQYF.

The gene calls are TRBV19 and TRBJ2-7, with TRBD1 identical over 8 bases. This CDR3 has 15 residues. V shed 6 bases, J shed 0 bases, and the junction held 7 bases outside the gene matches. The germline CDR1 and CDR2 sequences are LNHDA and SQIVND (reference sequence). In nucleotides, the CDR3 is TGTGCCAGTAGCCCTCTTACAGGGGGCTCCTACGAGCAGTACTTC. Translating gives CASSPLTGGSYEQYF.

V and J are TRBV6-1 and TRBJ2-5, with 9 bases lining up with TRBD1. The CDR3 extends over 15 amino acids. V was clipped by 6 bases and J by 2 bases; unmatched bases: 7. The V gene's germline CDR1 is MNHNS and CDR2 SASEGT. The CDR3 protein is CASSRETGGQETQYF. CDR3 nucleotide sequence: TGTGCCAGCAGCCGAGAGACAGGGGGTCAAGAGACCCAGTACTTC.

J is TRBJ2-6 and V is TRBV11-3; D is undetermined. Trimming removed 1 base at V and 0 bases at J, with 13 bases between. This CDR3 is 18 amino acids long. Looked up from germline, CDR1 is SGHNT and CDR2 is YENEEA. This CDR3 is CASSLGYRSSSGANVLTF. The CDR3 DNA follows: TGTGCCAGCAGCTTAGGATATCGGAGTAGCTCTGGGGCCAACGTCCTGACTTTC.

This chain joins TRBV14 and TRBJ2-5; weak D call: TRBD2 (5 bases). Germline V CDR1 and CDR2: SGHDN, FVKESK. V was shortened by 1 base and J by 5 bases, with 11 bases between the two germline ends. The CDR3 runs to 14 residues. CDR3 coding DNA: TGTGCCAGCAGCCAAGTCAGCGGACGGGAGACCCAGTACTTC. Residues: CASSQVSGRETQYF.

This clone came up once. The V call is TRBV11-2, the J call TRBJ2-7, with 8 nucleotides matching TRBD1. The V segment lost 5 bases and the J segment 6 bases; nucleotides outside the gene matches: 6. Looked up from germline, CDR1 is SGHAT and CDR2 is FQNNGV. CDR3 size: 13 residues. CDR3 in amino acids: CASSVSTGGEQYF. The CDR3 nucleotides read TGTGCCAGCAGCGTATCTACAGGGGGCGAGCAGTACTTC. The variable domain in full, completed from reference TRBV11-2 and TRBJ2-7, reads EAGVAQSPRYKIIEKRQSVAFWCNPISGHATLYWYQQILGQGPKLLIQFQNNGVVDDSQLPKDRFSAERLKGVDSTLKIQPAKLEDSAVYLCASSVSTGGEQYFGPGTRLTVT.

The chain recombines TRBV4-3 with TRBJ2-2, with 9 bases fitting TRBD2. The CDR3 sequence is 19 residues long. CDR1 is LGHNA, CDR2 YSLEER, per germline. The junction had 15 bases not matched to a gene; V was cut back by 0 bases and J by 7 bases. The CDR3 nucleotides are TGCGCCAGCAGCCAAGATTTGGGACTAGCCCCGGCGAGCGGCGGGGAGCTGTTTTTT. This translates into CASSQDLGLAPASGGELFF.

V and J are TRBV7-2 and TRBJ2-5, with 10 nucleotides matching TRBD1. The germline V gene has CDR1 SGHTA and CDR2 FQGNSA. The CDR3 has 16 residues. The V gene end was trimmed by 2 bases and the J gene end by 9 bases; junction bases not matched to a gene: 12. The CDR3, as DNA: TGTGCCAGCAGCTTATTTGGAGGACAGGGGGTGGAGGCCCAGTACTTC. It is translated as CASSLFGGQGVEAQYF.

This sequence joins TRBV6-1 and TRBJ2-3; D might be TRBD2 (5 bases). The CDR3 consists of 14 residues. The germline gives CDR1 MNHNS, CDR2 SASEGT. V was trimmed by 2 bases and J by 3 bases, leaving 9 bases between them. The DNA of the CDR3 is TGTGCCAGCAGTGAATTCGAGGGTACAGATACGCAGTATTTT. Translating gives CASSEFEGTDTQYF.

The rearrangement links TRBV6-6 to TRBJ2-7; the D is unclear. There are 16 residues in the CDR3. The V gene's germline CDR1 is MNHNY and CDR2 SVGAGI (reference sequence). V was pared by 0 bases and J by 0 bases, with 12 bases between. CDR3: CASSYSLFGDSYEQYF. CDR3 sequence (DNA): TGTGCCAGCAGTTACTCTCTCTTCGGTGACTCCTACGAGCAGTACTTC.

The V and J genes are TRBV5-6 and TRBJ2-5; 9 nucleotides agree with TRBD2. The CDR3 is 14 residues long. Germline CDR1 reads SGHDT; CDR2 reads YYEEEE. V lost 9 bases to trimming and J lost 3 bases; unmatched junction nucleotides: 9. The CDR3: CATQQLAGKETQYF. Here the CDR3 DNA reads TGTGCCACCCAGCAGCTAGCGGGAAAAGAGACCCAGTACTTC.

About this clone itself: Distinct nucleotide sequences in the sample also encode this CDR3. The rearrangement uses TRBV5-6 and TRBJ2-7, with 12 bases matching TRBD1. The germline CDR1 and CDR2 sequences are SGHDT and YYEEEE. The CDR3 loop spans 16 amino acids. The ends lost 0 bases at V and 4 bases at J; junction bases unmatched: 5. The CDR3 nucleotides read TGTGCCAGCAGCTTGGGCGGGACAGGGGGCTTATACGAGCAGTACTTC. Translation: CASSLGGTGGLYEQYF.

V and J are TRBV6-5 and TRBJ1-6; 8 nucleotides align to TRBD1. The V and J ends lost 6 bases and 9 bases, in that order; junction bases with no gene match: 7. Germline assignment: CDR1 MNHEY and CDR2 SVGAGI. The CDR3 runs 14 residues. The CDR3 is CASSSGQGTSPLHF. The CDR3 DNA sequence: TGTGCCAGCAGCTCAGGACAGGGAACTTCACCCCTCCACTTT.

The V and J genes are TRBV2 and TRBJ2-7, with 11 bases aligning to TRBD2. V gave up 9 bases and J gave up 4 bases; unmatched junction bases: 8. The CDR3 has 14 residues. Germline-derived CDR1 and CDR2 are SNHLY and FYNNEI. The CDR3 loop is CARGTSGGGYEQYF. The CDR3 bases are TGTGCCAGGGGGACTAGCGGAGGGGGTTACGAGCAGTACTTC.